This entry concerns a single T cell receptor (beta chain). The antigen is undetermined. The entry originates in a study of blood T cells in healthy people across ages. The study, taken as a whole, reports: What prevented conclusive comparison of naive and antigen-experienced cells was that PBMCs were unsorted.

The authors ran a second PCR of roughly 7 to 11 cycles using a sample-barcoded 5' primer and a J-beta primer mix. Using its own MiXCR run on the 5' RACE reads, TCRdb lists one record per CDR3 protein. This sample has around 500,000 distinct CDR3 sequences, with about 27% found just once. Germline loops: CDR1 ENHRY, CDR2 SYGVKD. V dropped 4 bases and J dropped 1; count of bases not matched to a gene: 6. The CDR3 has 15 amino acids. This sample also appeared in a second study, on T cells of mothers and their children.

The V call is TRBV10-3, the J call TRBJ1-1; 7 bases match TRBD1. The source is a boy aged 2 to 10 in good health. The sequencing input was blood. For the CDR3, the DNA is TGTGCCATCAGTGGTCAGACAGGGCCGAACACTGAAGCTTTCTTT. Encoded protein: CAISGQTGPNTEAFF.